This T cell receptor (beta chain) was documented in a study of blood T cells in healthy people across ages. The study, taken as a whole, reports: A roughly linear age-dependent decrease characterized TCR beta diversity per million T cells.

In germline, CDR1 is SGDLS, CDR2 YYNGEE. The CDR3 is 16 amino acids. The J segment lost 1 base and the V segment lost 4 bases, leaving 9 bases of the junction unmatched. PCR was performed a second time for roughly 7 to 12 cycles using a sample-barcoded 5' primer and a J-beta primer mix. Each TCR beta cDNA got a 12-nucleotide random molecular identifier. TCRdb itself ran the 5' RACE reads through MiXCR, one entry per CDR3 protein. The sample yields about 1.8 million distinct CDR3 sequences, less than 50% seen once. In this sample, this clonotype turned up a few times. Its specificity is unknown. V and J are TRBV9 and TRBJ2-5, with 8 bases lining up with TRBD2. Sample: blood. The receptor comes from a woman in her thirties or forties in good health. This CDR3 reads CASSPRSSGFQETQYF. The CDR3, as DNA: TGTGCCAGCAGCCCCCGATCTAGCGGGTTCCAAGAGACCCAGTACTTC.